This is a list of T cell receptor beta chains from one sample in a study of T cells in Graves' hyperthyroidism and ophthalmopathy. TCRdb recomputed calls from the multiplex PCR reads with MiXCR, one row per CDR3 protein. Counted here are 700,000 to 850,000 distinct CDR3 sequences, around 40% occurring once; the ten biggest clones make up 30% to 40%. The sample consisted of blood. These receptors were obtained from a woman aged 40-49 years with Graves' hyperthyroidism. Both conserved end residues are part of each CDR3. The order of the fields is J gene, clone size, D gene, V gene, CDR3 protein, CDR3 DNA. D genes are given only for firm matches. Rows give clone size only sometimes, using once, few, many, or a class for an expanded clone.

j_gene: TRBJ1-2; abundance: NA; d_gene: NA; v_gene: TRBV11-2; CDR3aa: CASSLERVGNYGYTF; CDR3nt: TGTGCCAGCAGCTTAGAAAGGGTAGGGAACTATGGCTACACCTTC
j_gene: TRBJ1-2; abundance: NA; d_gene: NA; v_gene: TRBV29-1; CDR3aa: CSVEDTYGYTF; CDR3nt: TGCAGCGTTGAAGACACATATGGCTACACCTTC
j_gene: TRBJ1-5; abundance: NA; d_gene: NA; v_gene: TRBV19; CDR3aa: CASSIIDMGNQPQHF; CDR3nt: TGTGCCAGTAGTATCATAGACATGGGCAATCAGCCCCAGCATTTT
j_gene: TRBJ2-7; abundance: NA; d_gene: NA; v_gene: TRBV29-1; CDR3aa: CSAIGGVSYDEQYF; CDR3nt: TGCAGCGCCATCGGAGGAGTTTCCTACGACGAGCAGTACTTC
j_gene: TRBJ1-2; abundance: NA; d_gene: TRBD1; v_gene: TRBV12-3/TRBV12-4; CDR3aa: CASRPTGMVKLYGYTF; CDR3nt: TGTGCCAGCAGGCCGACAGGGATGGTCAAACTTTATGGCTACACCTTC
j_gene: TRBJ2-5; abundance: many; d_gene: TRBD1; v_gene: TRBV4-3; CDR3aa: CASSQGQGSETQYF; CDR3nt: TGCGCCAGCAGCCAGGGACAGGGGTCAGAGACCCAGTACTTC
j_gene: TRBJ1-1; abundance: many; d_gene: NA; v_gene: TRBV12-3/TRBV12-4; CDR3aa: CASSQIGLEAFF; CDR3nt: TGTGCCAGCAGTCAAATCGGCTTAGAAGCTTTCTTT
j_gene: TRBJ2-7; abundance: NA; d_gene: TRBD1; v_gene: TRBV7-2; CDR3aa: CASSLSPGGVYEQYF; CDR3nt: TGTGCCAGCAGCTTAAGTCCAGGGGGCGTTTACGAGCAGTACTTC
j_gene: TRBJ1-1; abundance: NA; d_gene: NA; v_gene: TRBV19; CDR3aa: CASSIGQGYSMDMTEAFF; CDR3nt: TGTGCCAGTAGTATTGGGCAGGGGTATAGCATGGACATGACTGAAGCTTTCTTT
j_gene: TRBJ1-3; abundance: NA; d_gene: NA; v_gene: TRBV30; CDR3aa: CAWTVSGNTIYF; CDR3nt: TGTGCCTGGACAGTCTCTGGAAACACCATATATTTT
j_gene: TRBJ2-7; abundance: many; d_gene: TRBD1; v_gene: TRBV19; CDR3aa: CARTGTGDHEQYF; CDR3nt: TGTGCCAGAACCGGGACAGGGGACCACGAGCAGTACTTC
j_gene: TRBJ1-5; abundance: many; d_gene: NA; v_gene: TRBV20-1; CDR3aa: CSATMNQPQHF; CDR3nt: TGCAGTGCTACTATGAATCAGCCCCAGCATTTT
j_gene: TRBJ1-1; abundance: many; d_gene: NA; v_gene: TRBV10-3; CDR3aa: CAISESPNPNTEAFF; CDR3nt: TGTGCCATCAGTGAGTCTCCAAATCCGAACACTGAAGCTTTCTTT
j_gene: TRBJ2-7; abundance: NA; d_gene: TRBD2; v_gene: TRBV10-3; CDR3aa: CAVLPGLNTGEQYF; CDR3nt: TGTGCCGTCCTACCGGGACTAAACACCGGGGAGCAGTACTTC
j_gene: TRBJ1-1; abundance: NA; d_gene: NA; v_gene: TRBV12-3/TRBV12-4; CDR3aa: CASSTRGLGTEAFF; CDR3nt: TGTGCCAGCAGTACCAGGGGATTGGGTACTGAAGCTTTCTTT
j_gene: TRBJ1-2; abundance: once; d_gene: NA; v_gene: TRBV7-8; CDR3aa: CASSSGRGPSHTF; CDR3nt: TGTGCCAGCAGCTCAGGGCGGGGGCCTAGTCACACCTTC
j_gene: TRBJ1-4; abundance: NA; d_gene: TRBD1; v_gene: TRBV29-1; CDR3aa: CSVPKGAGGPTNEKLFF; CDR3nt: TGCAGCGTTCCGAAGGGGGCGGGAGGGCCAACTAATGAAAAACTGTTTTTT
j_gene: TRBJ2-7; abundance: many; d_gene: NA; v_gene: TRBV6-5; CDR3aa: CASSSTGVAYEQYF; CDR3nt: TGTGCCAGCAGTTCCACGGGGGTTGCGTACGAGCAGTACTTC
j_gene: TRBJ2-5; abundance: many; d_gene: TRBD1; v_gene: TRBV24-1; CDR3aa: CATSDGDSKQETQYF; CDR3nt: TGTGCCACCAGTGATGGGGACAGCAAACAAGAGACCCAGTACTTC
j_gene: TRBJ2-7; abundance: NA; d_gene: NA; v_gene: TRBV19; CDR3aa: CATSTSSYEQYF; CDR3nt: TGTGCCACCTCGACTAGCTCCTACGAGCAGTACTTC
j_gene: TRBJ1-2; abundance: few; d_gene: NA; v_gene: TRBV19; CDR3aa: CASLTNRKWAHGYTF; CDR3nt: TGTGCCAGTCTGACAAACAGAAAATGGGCCCATGGCTACACCTTC
j_gene: TRBJ1-1; abundance: many; d_gene: TRBD1; v_gene: TRBV10-3; CDR3aa: CAIRTTGDEAFF; CDR3nt: TGTGCCATCAGGACAACAGGGGATGAAGCTTTCTTT
j_gene: TRBJ1-4; abundance: few; d_gene: NA; v_gene: TRBV7-2; CDR3aa: CASSQFTENEKLFF; CDR3nt: TGTGCCAGCAGCCAGTTTACGGAAAATGAAAAACTGTTTTTT
j_gene: TRBJ1-1; abundance: many; d_gene: NA; v_gene: TRBV11-2; CDR3aa: CARKGQGNTEAFF; CDR3nt: TGTGCCAGGAAGGGGCAGGGGAACACTGAAGCTTTCTTT
j_gene: TRBJ1-4; abundance: many; d_gene: NA; v_gene: TRBV7-9; CDR3aa: CASSLSGGGPVEKLFF; CDR3nt: TGTGCCAGCAGCTTAAGTGGGGGCGGACCCGTCGAAAAACTGTTTTTT
j_gene: TRBJ1-6; abundance: NA; d_gene: NA; v_gene: TRBV5-1; CDR3aa: CASSLAGGKNSPLHF; CDR3nt: TGCGCCAGCAGCTTGGCCGGTGGCAAGAATTCACCCCTCCACTTT
j_gene: TRBJ1-1; abundance: NA; d_gene: TRBD1; v_gene: TRBV19; CDR3aa: CAWVTGDTEAFF; CDR3nt: TGTGCCTGGGTCACAGGGGACACTGAAGCTTTCTTT
j_gene: TRBJ1-2; abundance: few; d_gene: TRBD1; v_gene: TRBV20-1; CDR3aa: CSARGGQGESNYGYTF; CDR3nt: TGCAGTGCTAGAGGGGGACAGGGGGAGTCTAACTATGGCTACACCTTC
j_gene: TRBJ2-5; abundance: NA; d_gene: TRBD1; v_gene: TRBV7-2; CDR3aa: CASSLLQGAEYQETQYF; CDR3nt: TGTGCCAGCAGCTTACTACAGGGGGCCGAGTATCAAGAGACCCAGTACTTC
j_gene: TRBJ1-1; abundance: many; d_gene: NA; v_gene: TRBV10-3; CDR3aa: CASLLHMNTEAFF; CDR3nt: TGTGCCTCTTTACTGCACATGAACACTGAAGCTTTCTTT
j_gene: TRBJ1-6; abundance: NA; d_gene: TRBD1; v_gene: TRBV10-3; CDR3aa: CASSYWQGAGSPLHF; CDR3nt: TGTGCCAGCAGTTACTGGCAGGGGGCAGGTTCACCCCTCCACTTT
j_gene: TRBJ1-4; abundance: NA; d_gene: TRBD1; v_gene: TRBV7-9; CDR3aa: CASSWGQVNEKLFF; CDR3nt: TGTGCCAGCAGCTGGGGACAGGTTAATGAAAAACTGTTTTTT
j_gene: TRBJ2-7; abundance: few; d_gene: NA; v_gene: TRBV7-6; CDR3aa: CASSYRLYGDYEQYF; CDR3nt: TGTGCCAGCAGTTACCGGCTCTATGGGGACTACGAGCAGTACTTC
j_gene: TRBJ1-1; abundance: NA; d_gene: NA; v_gene: TRBV9; CDR3aa: CASSARSDPTNTEAFF; CDR3nt: TGTGCCAGCAGCGCGAGATCTGACCCAACGAACACTGAAGCTTTCTTT
j_gene: TRBJ1-2; abundance: few; d_gene: NA; v_gene: TRBV6-5; CDR3aa: CASSAQGQATFYGYTF; CDR3nt: TGTGCCAGCAGTGCACAAGGGCAGGCCACCTTCTATGGCTACACCTTC
j_gene: TRBJ1-5; abundance: many; d_gene: TRBD1; v_gene: TRBV12-3/TRBV12-4; CDR3aa: CASSRTGGSNQPQHF; CDR3nt: TGTGCCAGCAGTAGGACAGGGGGGAGCAATCAGCCCCAGCATTTT
j_gene: TRBJ1-1; abundance: NA; d_gene: NA; v_gene: TRBV19; CDR3aa: CASTPPGRRNTEAFF; CDR3nt: TGTGCCAGTACCCCCCCGGGACGCCGGAACACTGAAGCTTTCTTT
j_gene: TRBJ2-2; abundance: few; d_gene: NA; v_gene: TRBV10-3; CDR3aa: CATKLAGEQFF; CDR3nt: TGTGCCACCAAACTAGCTGGTGAGCAGTTTTTT
j_gene: TRBJ1-6; abundance: few; d_gene: NA; v_gene: TRBV20-1; CDR3aa: CSARPSEGFYNSPLHF; CDR3nt: TGCAGTGCTAGACCCTCGGAGGGATTCTATAATTCACCCCTCCACTTT
j_gene: TRBJ2-2; abundance: NA; d_gene: TRBD2; v_gene: TRBV5-1; CDR3aa: CASSFSRGLGEELFF; CDR3nt: TGCGCCAGCAGCTTCAGCAGGGGACTAGGCGAGGAGCTGTTTTTT
j_gene: TRBJ2-5; abundance: few; d_gene: TRBD2; v_gene: TRBV9; CDR3aa: CASSTLAGEETQYF; CDR3nt: TGTGCCAGCAGTACCCTAGCGGGAGAGGAAACCCAGTACTTC
j_gene: TRBJ1-1; abundance: many; d_gene: NA; v_gene: TRBV7-2; CDR3aa: CASSSGLGPRYPEAFF; CDR3nt: TGTGCCAGCAGCTCAGGGCTGGGACCACGATATCCTGAAGCTTTCTTT
j_gene: TRBJ1-2; abundance: NA; d_gene: NA; v_gene: TRBV7-8; CDR3aa: CASSVEERGGYTF; CDR3nt: TGTGCCAGCAGCGTTGAGGAAAGAGGAGGCTACACCTTC
j_gene: TRBJ1-4; abundance: NA; d_gene: TRBD1; v_gene: TRBV7-2; CDR3aa: CASSHRDRTNEKLFF; CDR3nt: TGTGCCAGCAGCCACCGGGACAGGACTAATGAAAAACTGTTTTTT
j_gene: TRBJ1-6; abundance: NA; d_gene: NA; v_gene: TRBV30; CDR3aa: CAWRAASSYNSPLHF; CDR3nt: TGTGCCTGGAGAGCAGCAAGCTCCTATAATTCACCCCTCCACTTT
j_gene: TRBJ1-2; abundance: NA; d_gene: TRBD1; v_gene: TRBV29-1; CDR3aa: CSQDRVDGYTF; CDR3nt: TGCAGCCAAGACAGGGTGGATGGCTACACCTTC
j_gene: TRBJ2-5; abundance: few; d_gene: TRBD2; v_gene: TRBV4-3; CDR3aa: CASSAGRAGGQETQYF; CDR3nt: TGCGCCAGCAGCGCCGGGAGGGCGGGGGGCCAAGAGACCCAGTACTTC
j_gene: TRBJ1-1; abundance: many; d_gene: TRBD1; v_gene: TRBV7-2; CDR3aa: CASSPPQGVMSTEAFF; CDR3nt: TGTGCCAGCAGCCCCCCGCAGGGGGTGATGAGCACTGAAGCTTTCTTT
j_gene: TRBJ1-4; abundance: NA; d_gene: TRBD1; v_gene: TRBV7-2; CDR3aa: CASSHGRTGPEKLFF; CDR3nt: TGTGCCAGCAGCCACGGAAGGACAGGGCCCGAAAAACTGTTTTTT
j_gene: TRBJ1-6; abundance: NA; d_gene: NA; v_gene: TRBV28; CDR3aa: CAGSLFGRGAFGNDNSPLHF; CDR3nt: TGTGCCGGCAGTTTATTCGGACGGGGGGCTTTCGGAAATGATAATTCACCCCTCCACTTT
j_gene: TRBJ2-2; abundance: many; d_gene: NA; v_gene: TRBV15; CDR3aa: CATSREGAGELFF; CDR3nt: TGTGCCACCAGCAGAGAGGGTGCCGGGGAGCTGTTTTTT
j_gene: TRBJ2-7; abundance: few; d_gene: TRBD2; v_gene: TRBV7-2; CDR3aa: CASSPSGSWYEQYF; CDR3nt: TGTGCCAGCAGCCCTAGCGGGAGCTGGTACGAGCAGTACTTC
j_gene: TRBJ2-3; abundance: NA; d_gene: NA; v_gene: TRBV7-8; CDR3aa: CASSPMQDTDTQYF; CDR3nt: TGTGCCAGCAGCCCCATGCAAGACACAGATACGCAGTATTTT
j_gene: TRBJ1-5; abundance: NA; d_gene: NA; v_gene: TRBV15; CDR3aa: CATSSLRADSNQPQHF; CDR3nt: TGTGCCACCAGCAGCTTGCGGGCGGATAGCAATCAGCCCCAGCATTTT
j_gene: TRBJ2-5; abundance: few; d_gene: NA; v_gene: TRBV6-5; CDR3aa: CASSYSTRAGTQYF; CDR3nt: TGTGCCAGCAGTTACTCCACCAGGGCAGGGACCCAGTACTTC
j_gene: TRBJ1-3; abundance: many; d_gene: NA; v_gene: TRBV19; CDR3aa: CASSKVPGNTIYF; CDR3nt: TGTGCCAGTAGTAAGGTCCCTGGAAACACCATATATTTT
j_gene: TRBJ2-7; abundance: NA; d_gene: NA; v_gene: TRBV9; CDR3aa: CASSAFGGPYYEQYF; CDR3nt: TGTGCCAGCAGCGCTTTTGGCGGGCCTTACTACGAGCAGTACTTC
j_gene: TRBJ1-2; abundance: NA; d_gene: TRBD1; v_gene: TRBV5-1; CDR3aa: CASKGTGKYGNTF; CDR3nt: TGCGCCAGCAAAGGGACAGGCAAATATGGCAACACCTTC